This T cell receptor beta chain derives from a study of shared clonotypes between healthy human individuals. Study-wide results and limits: In contrast to clonotypes shared by all four donors, non-shared clonotypes had lower generation probabilities.

Notes on this clone: Its antigen is still unknown.

Per sorted-subset replicate PCR, input was roughly 200 ng DNA, representing around 30,000 T cell genomes. Only in-frame clones appear in the TCRdb table, and some are missing; sequencing was by immunoSEQ multiplex PCR. The profile shows around 510,000 clones, 95% to 97% of them singletons. The clonotype was recovered from a woman between 25 and 40 years old in good health. The sequenced sample was naive CD4+ T cells sorted from blood. Subset described: CD45RA+ positively selected.

The CDR3 is CASSLDPGADTIYF. In DNA form, the CDR3 reads TGTGCCAGCAGCTTGGATCCAGGGGCAGACACCATATATTTT. The chain employs TRBV5-4 and TRBJ1-3, with D possibly matching TRBD1 (6 bases). Per the germline V gene, CDR1 is SGHNT and CDR2 is YYREEE (reference sequence). Trimming pared 0 bases from V and 8 bases from J, leaving 12 bases between. The CDR3 is 14 amino acids.